A selection of T cell receptor beta chains follows, all from one sample in a study of patients and donors after allogeneic stem cell transplantation. TCRdb re-called the RT-PCR reads through MiXCR, storing one row per CDR3 protein. The sample includes about 160,000 distinct CDR3 sequences, approximately 24% of them seen just once. Sequenced sample: blood, either unsorted or a sorted T cell fraction (not recorded which). The receptors were gathered from a human donor who was either an allogeneic HSCT recipient or a stem cell or donor lymphocyte infusion donor (not recorded which). It is not recorded whose cells these are; they may come from a transplant donor. Both conserved end residues are trimmed from each CDR3. The order of the fields is J gene, V gene, CDR3 protein.

TRBJ2-3,TRBV7-8,ATGRRGSTDTQY
TRBJ2-1,TRBV20-1,SAREPSRSYNEQF
TRBJ1-2,TRBV20-1,SARLPGLSNGYT
TRBJ1-1,TRBV7-8,ASSSSTGIEAF
TRBJ2-1,TRBV29-1,SVGADKYNEQF
TRBJ2-1,TRBV7-9,ASSSRGEQF
TRBJ1-2,TRBV12-3/TRBV12-4,ASRPGMGSSYGYT
TRBJ1-6,TRBV5-6,ASSPLTDGQNSPLH
TRBJ2-1,TRBV7-8,ASSLGKEQF
TRBJ1-4,TRBV6-5,ASSYYGQGVEKLF
TRBJ1-2,TRBV12-3/TRBV12-4,ASSADRGNGYT
TRBJ1-3,TRBV4-3,ASSPAGGGSSGNTIY
TRBJ2-2,TRBV4-3,ASSQDRGITGELF
TRBJ2-2,TRBV9,ASSNRGMNTGELF
TRBJ2-3,TRBV21-1,ASSQKVSDRPSPDTQY
TRBJ2-1,TRBV4-3,ASSQDLGTGYEQF
TRBJ2-2,TRBV24-1,ATSDLWRTGELF
TRBJ1-1,TRBV20-1,SARDPSTTEAF
TRBJ2-5,TRBV4-2,ASSHRELPGETQY
TRBJ1-5,TRBV24-1,ATGDREGQPQH
TRBJ2-4,TRBV10-3,AISAQGSKNIQY
TRBJ2-3,TRBV20-1,SAREPTVRADTQY
TRBJ1-1,TRBV5-1,ASDNGMNTEAF
TRBJ2-1,TRBV7-6,ASSFGTSPYNEQF
TRBJ2-1,TRBV14,ASSPWDSAYNEQF
TRBJ2-3,TRBV24-1,ATSDWTSGSSDTQY
TRBJ2-7,TRBV4-1,ASSQDLGTEGSYEQY
TRBJ1-1,TRBV7-2,ASSASGTPNTEAF
TRBJ1-1,TRBV12-3/TRBV12-4,ASRQGATEAF
TRBJ1-1,TRBV7-9,ASSSSVGAEAF
TRBJ1-4,TRBV5-6,ASSLIDRAEKLF
TRBJ1-2,TRBV20-1,SARDQSGGGTL
TRBJ2-1,TRBV28,ASSLLAGAWNEQF
TRBJ1-3,TRBV14,ASSRVRGVYIGNTIY
TRBJ1-5,TRBV7-8,ASSHDRAFSNQPQH
TRBJ2-3,TRBV7-3,ASSPAETDTQY
TRBJ1-5,TRBV12-3/TRBV12-4,ASSGKQGGIKDSNQPQH
TRBJ1-2,TRBV5-1,ASSFDREGYGYT
TRBJ1-1,TRBV20-1,SARDLPLIPGPEAF
TRBJ2-7,TRBV12-3/TRBV12-4,ASSFGTGLQHEQY
TRBJ1-2,TRBV25-1,ASRPRQGVNYGYT
TRBJ1-5,TRBV29-1,SVMMGNQPQH
TRBJ2-5,TRBV10-3,AISVAGGETQY
TRBJ1-5,TRBV12-3/TRBV12-4,ASSLAQGQPQH
TRBJ2-3,TRBV20-1,SATTSGSVTDTQY
TRBJ1-2,TRBV7-9,ASSHNRGDLYGYT
TRBJ2-6,TRBV5-4,ASSLFHWASSLVVANVLT
TRBJ2-1,TRBV12-3/TRBV12-4,ASSLGPGLAYNEQF
TRBJ1-6,TRBV6-6,ASSYFGSSYNSPLH
TRBJ2-2,TRBV24-1,ATSDAEIPTGELF
TRBJ2-2,TRBV29-1,SVGVLAGEGGTGELF
TRBJ1-3,TRBV6-5,ASSPRVSDTIY
TRBJ2-2,TRBV5-1,ASSWDRAGELF
TRBJ1-1,TRBV10-3,ALRTTGGTEAF
TRBJ2-3,TRBV20-1,SASGVWDTDTQY
TRBJ2-7,TRBV4-1,ASSPFTGYEQY
TRBJ2-1,TRBV7-2,ASSPGGKSGDEQF